This TCR beta chain was captured in a study of cytomegalovirus exposure and HLA in healthy donors. On the study more broadly: Prior work identified 117 million unique TCR beta sequences in around 170 million T cells.

PCR was performed using 60 Vbeta and 13 Jbeta primers. Authors' data handling: Roughly 11 million shared chains were among approximately 80 million unique TCR beta chains counted in a later analysis. The protocol was immunoSEQ multiplex PCR, while the TCRdb copy is restricted to in-frame clones and leaves out a portion. V and J calls and clone size follow that table, whereas D and trimming were derived from the DNA. In the table there are about 200,000 clones, 65% to 90% of which are singletons. This CDR3 spans 17 amino acids. V lost 7 bases to trimming and J lost 1 base; unmatched junction nucleotides: 13. Germline CDR1 reads SGHTS; CDR2 reads YDEGEE.

The chain is built from TRBV5-8 and TRBJ1-3; 8 nucleotides match TRBD1. Specimen: PBMCs. The TCR comes from a woman in her 50s in good health and CMV-seronegative. The CDR3 reads CASPTGAQLSSGNTIYF. The CDR3 nucleotides are TGTGCCAGCCCGACAGGGGCCCAGTTGAGTTCTGGAAACACCATATATTTT.